Each of the 9 T cell receptor beta chains below was sequenced from the same sample in a study of shared clonotypes between healthy human individuals. The protocol was immunoSEQ multiplex PCR, while the TCRdb copy is restricted to in-frame clones and leaves out a portion. The table lists 2.3 million or so clones, approximately 95% of them singletons. Sample: naive CD4+ T cells from PBMCs. Subset reported: CD45RA+ positively selected. These receptors all come from a man between 18 and 29 years old in good health. Some clones in this sample may be carry-over from other donors' samples.

The chain is built from TRBV2 and TRBJ2-7; TRBD2 is a possible D gene (5 bases). The CDR3 is 12 amino acids. Per the germline V gene, CDR1 is SNHLY and CDR2 is FYNNEI. V lost 7 bases and J 3 bases, leaving 10 bases between the germline ends. The CDR3 region has the DNA TGTGCCAGCAATAGCGCGAACTACGAGCAGTACTTC. Translation: CASNSANYEQYF.

The chain links TRBV6-1 to TRBJ1-5, with D unclear. CDR3 length: 12 amino acids. Looked up from germline, CDR1 is MNHNS and CDR2 is SASEGT. The ends were cut back, 8 bases at V and 7 bases at J, with 12 bases in the middle. This CDR3 reads CASLGIWQPQHF. CDR3 coding DNA: TGTGCCAGCCTGGGGATATGGCAGCCCCAGCATTTT.

The rearrangement joins TRBV2 to TRBJ2-3; TRBD1 matches 8 bases. The CDR3 extends over 16 amino acids. Germline V CDR1 and CDR2: SNHLY, FYNNEI. V dropped 5 bases and J dropped 2; count of bases not matched to a gene: 9. CDR3 sequence (DNA): TGTGCCAGCAGTCGACAGGGGATGGGGGCCACAGATACGCAGTATTTT. Translation: CASSRQGMGATDTQYF.

This clone has a handful of counts. The chain couples TRBV5-1 to TRBJ2-7; 8 nucleotides line up with TRBD1. This CDR3 has 14 amino acids. Losses at the gene ends were 0 bases for V and 2 bases for J; bases not matched to a gene: 1. Germline CDR1 is SGHRS and CDR2 is YFSETQ. Written as DNA, the CDR3 is TGCGCCAGCAGCTTGGAGGGACAGGCCTACGAGCAGTACTTC. It yields the protein CASSLEGQAYEQYF.

The V and J genes are TRBV11-2 and TRBJ2-3, with D unresolved. Trimming pared 4 bases from V and 1 base from J, leaving 9 bases between. This CDR3 spans 14 amino acids. The germline CDR1 and CDR2 sequences are SGHAT and FQNNGV. This CDR3 is CASSSGDRTDTQYF. CDR3 bases: TGTGCCAGCAGCTCCGGAGATCGCACAGATACGCAGTATTTT.

CDR3 DNA: TGCACCAGCAGCACCCGAGGGCCGTCGGTTATGTGGGGAAATCAGCCCCAGCATTTT. Amino acids: CTSSTRGPSVMWGNQPQHF. The rearrangement links TRBV1 to TRBJ1-5. TRBV1 is noted as a pseudogene. This CDR3 spans 19 amino acids.

This clone was found once. The chain recombines TRBV5-1 with TRBJ2-5; D is unclear. The germline V gene has CDR1 SGHRS and CDR2 YFSETQ. Trimming left V 0 bases short and J 3 bases short, with 9 bases between. There are 14 residues in the CDR3. This CDR3 is CASSLEGVKETQYF. As DNA, the CDR3 is TGCGCCAGCAGCTTGGAGGGCGTAAAAGAGACCCAGTACTTC.

On this clone: This same CDR3 is encoded by further DNA sequences in the sample. V and J are TRBV30 and TRBJ2-2, with 8 positions matching TRBD1. CDR1 is GTSNPN and CDR2 is SVGIG in the germline V gene (reference sequence). The CDR3 is 13 residues long. V shed 1 base and J 6 bases; nucleotides not matched to a gene: 1. CDR3 protein: CAWSADRAGELFF. CDR3 DNA sequence: TGTGCCTGGAGTGCGGACAGGGCCGGGGAGCTGTTTTTT. Based on the CDR3 plus reference TRBV30 and TRBJ2-2, the full variable domain is SQTIHQWPATLVQPVGSPLSLECTVEGTSNPNLYWYRQAAGRGLQLLFYSVGIGQISSEVPQNLSASRPQDRQFILSSKKLLLSDSGFYLCAWSADRAGELFFGEGSRLTVL.

This chain connects TRBV29-1 to TRBJ2-3, with 7 nucleotides matching TRBD1. Trimming removed 5 bases from V and 2 bases from J; junction bases left unmatched: 4. CDR1 and CDR2 (germline): SQVTM, ANQGSEA. This CDR3 has 13 residues. The CDR3 here is CSVMGQYTDTQYF. In DNA form, the CDR3 reads TGCAGCGTTATGGGACAGTACACAGATACGCAGTATTTT.